The present TCR beta chain was sequenced within a study of T cells in Graves' hyperthyroidism and ophthalmopathy. Study background: Before treatment of any kind, peripheral blood was taken at initial diagnosis.

This clonotype was seen many times. Amplification yielded TCR beta CDR3 regions, with RNA transcripts as the source. A set of HTBI primers served as the primers for a first-round RT-PCR of the TCR CDR3. Each CDR3 protein gets one entry after TCRdb re-called the multiplex PCR reads with MiXCR. The sample lists over 250,000 distinct CDR3 sequences, over 15% occurring once. Per the germline V gene, CDR1 is MDHEN and CDR2 is SYDVKM. The germline V and J ends were trimmed by 5 bases and 2 bases, with 9 bases remaining between them. This CDR3 contains 13 residues. Out of approximately 10 ml of fresh peripheral blood came the PBMCs.

Sequenced sample: blood. The sequence derives from an older woman with Graves' ophthalmopathy. The rearrangement joins TRBV28 to TRBJ1-2; the D is unclear. The CDR3 reads CASSMARNYGYTF. CDR3 bases: TGTGCCAGCAGTATGGCGCGGAACTATGGCTACACCTTC.